The 24 T cell receptor beta chains reported below all come from one sample, sequenced in a study of T cell responses to AZD1222 COVID-19 vaccine. TCRdb's table, derived via immunoSEQ multiplex PCR, lists solely in-frame clones and lacks some. Altogether 85,000 or so clones are present, 75% to 90% being singletons, with the ten largest covering around 6%. This sample comprised peripheral blood, obtained on day 0 of AZD1222 vaccination. The receptors stem from an adult in good health.

This clone was picked up a small number of times. This rearrangement joins TRBV4-2 to TRBJ1-5; 8 nucleotides match TRBD1. CDR3 size: 16 residues. J gave up 2 bases and V 2 bases, and 5 bases lay outside the gene matches. CDR1 and CDR2 (germline): LGHNA, YNFKEQ. For the CDR3, the DNA is TGTGCCAGCAGCCAATCCCGGGGACAGGGCAATCAGCCCCAGCATTTT. This encodes CASSQSRGQGNQPQHF.

V and J are TRBV12-3 or TRBV12-4 and TRBJ1-6; the D gene is possibly TRBD1 (6 bases). Trimming stripped 6 bases from V and 9 bases from J, with 12 bases between. The CDR3 extends over 13 amino acids. For the CDR3, the DNA is TGTGCCAGCAGGACAGGCGGGGGTTCACCCCTCCACTTT. This encodes CASRTGGGSPLHF.

The chain combines TRBV10-3 with TRBJ1-6, with 10 bases lining up with TRBD1. With 6 bases clipped from V and 5 bases from J, the junction kept 4 bases outside the gene matches. The V gene's germline CDR1 is ENHRY and CDR2 SYGVKD. This CDR3 contains 15 residues. CDR3 DNA sequence: TGTGCCATCAGAACCGGGACAGGGGATAATTCACCCCTCCACTTT. This sequence encodes CAIRTGTGDNSPLHF.

The chain uses TRBV19 and TRBJ1-4; TRBD1 might be the D (6 bases). The CDR3 length is 16 residues. CDR1 and CDR2 from the germline V gene are LNHDA and SQIVND (reference sequence). The V end lost 5 bases, the J end lost 6 bases, and 19 bases lay between the germline ends. The CDR3 region is CASSLWTATGDEKLFF. The CDR3 DNA reads TGTGCCAGTAGTTTATGGACAGCGACAGGAGATGAAAAACTGTTTTTT.

In DNA form, the CDR3 reads TGTGCCAGCAGCCCGTGGACTAGCGGGGGGGCCCGTTCAAATACGCAGTATTTT. It specifies CASSPWTSGGARSNTQYF. The V gene is TRBV13, the J gene TRBJ2-3, with TRBD2 matching over 15 bases. The CDR3 sequence is 18 residues long. With V trimmed by 5 bases and J by 7 bases, 13 bases remained unmatched. CDR1 and CDR2 from the germline V gene are PRHDT and FYEKMQ (reference sequence).

The chain links TRBV7-3 to TRBJ1-1; D is ambiguous. Germline loops: CDR1 SGHTA, CDR2 FQGTGA. This CDR3 region has 15 residues. The V and J ends lost 2 bases and 5 bases respectively, with 15 bases between them. The CDR3 reads CASSLHPAGRTEAFF. Written as DNA, the CDR3 is TGTGCCAGCAGCTTACACCCCGCGGGTCGGACTGAAGCTTTCTTT.

The chain employs TRBV2 and TRBJ2-1, with 7 positions matching TRBD1. V dropped 6 bases and J dropped 0; count of bases not matched to a gene: 8. Germline loops: CDR1 SNHLY, CDR2 FYNNEI. The CDR3 covers 16 residues. In nucleotides, the CDR3 is TGTGCCAGCAGCGACCCAGGGGGAAGCTCCTACAATGAGCAGTTCTTC. Protein: CASSDPGGSSYNEQFF.

With respect to this clone: One junction end does not reproduce the germline sequence, and a read error may be involved. The chain is built from TRBV7-7 and TRBJ2-2; 11 bases are shared with TRBD1. Germline assignment: CDR1 SSHAT and CDR2 FNYEAQ (reference sequence). This CDR3 is built from 18 residues. Here the CDR3 DNA reads TGTGCTAGCAGCTTAGCAGGCGCCGGGACAGGGGGAACCGGGGAGCTGTTTTTT. Encoded protein: CASSLAGAGTGGTGELFF. Looking up the rest from reference TRBV7-7 and TRBJ2-2 gives the full variable domain: GAGVSQSPRYKVTKRGQDVTLRCDPISSHATLYWYQQALGQGPEFLTYFNYEAQPDKSGLPSDRFSAERPEGSISTLTIQRTEQRDSAMYRCASSLAGAGTGGTGELFFGEGSRLTVL.

The chain couples TRBV7-3 to TRBJ1-1, with unresolved D. Trimming removed 8 bases from V and 1 base from J, with 11 bases in between. The CDR3 sequence is 13 residues long. Germline V gene lookup returns CDR1 SGHTA and CDR2 FQGTGA. The CDR3 bases are TGTGCCAGCGCGTTAGGCCAGAACACTGAAGCTTTCTTT. It codes for CASALGQNTEAFF.

The rearrangement links TRBV28 to TRBJ1-5; D call uncertain. The V end lost 1 base, the J end lost 5 bases, and 3 bases lay between the germline ends. In germline, CDR1 is MDHEN, CDR2 SYDVKM. The length of the CDR3 is 12 residues. DNA of the CDR3: TGTGCCAGCAGTTTATTACATCAGCCCCAGCATTTT. It encodes CASSLLHQPQHF.

The chain couples TRBV11-2 to TRBJ2-1, with D maybe TRBD2 (6 bases). The CDR3 consists of 16 residues. Deletions cut 1 base from V and 2 bases from J, with 12 bases between. Per the germline V gene, CDR1 is SGHAT and CDR2 is FQNNGV. The CDR3 here is CASSLVGGSTYNEQFF. In nucleotides, the CDR3 is TGTGCCAGCAGCTTAGTTGGGGGGTCGACCTACAATGAGCAGTTCTTC. Together with reference TRBV11-2 and TRBJ2-1, the CDR3 gives the full variable domain: EAGVAQSPRYKIIEKRQSVAFWCNPISGHATLYWYQQILGQGPKLLIQFQNNGVVDDSQLPKDRFSAERLKGVDSTLKIQPAKLEDSAVYLCASSLVGGSTYNEQFFGPGTRLTVL.

The chain carries TRBV12-5 and TRBJ1-3, with D hard to call. Germline V gene data show CDR1 as LGHNT and CDR2 as FRNRAP. The CDR3 is 14 amino acids. The V end lost 0 bases, the J end lost 7 bases, and 10 bases lay between the germline ends. DNA of the CDR3: TGTGCTAGTGGTTTGGTGGGTCAAAGGAACACCATATATTTT. The encoded protein is CASGLVGQRNTIYF.

This clone was observed a handful of times. This chain uses TRBV14 with TRBJ2-5; TRBD2 might be the D (5 bases). The V end lost 5 bases, the J end lost 2 bases, and 12 bases lay between the germline ends. The CDR3 is 14 amino acids. Germline loops: CDR1 SGHDN, CDR2 FVKESK. CDR3 DNA sequence: TGTGCCAGCAGCAATTTTGGACTGCAAGAGACCCAGTACTTC. It encodes CASSNFGLQETQYF.

V and J are TRBV5-1 and TRBJ1-1, with a weak D call TRBD1 (6 bases). Germline V gives CDR1 SGHRS, CDR2 YFSETQ. V was shortened by 4 bases and J by 3 bases, with 16 bases between the two germline ends. CDR3 length: 15 amino acids. CDR3 sequence reads: CASSELNRGHTEAFF. The CDR3 bases are TGCGCCAGCAGCGAGTTAAACCGGGGGCACACTGAAGCTTTCTTT.

The chain is built from TRBV3-1 (or the pseudogene TRBV3-2) and TRBJ1-2; D is unresolved. The CDR3 consists of 16 residues. Germline lookup yields CDR1 LGHDT and CDR2 YNNKEL (reference sequence). The V end lost 2 bases, the J end lost 4 bases, and 17 bases lay between the germline ends. The CDR3 region is CASSQNLRAGLYGYTF. The CDR3 DNA sequence: TGTGCCAGCAGCCAAAATCTGCGGGCAGGCCTCTATGGCTACACCTTC.

The CDR3 spells CAWSVSVGESTF. CDR3 nucleotide sequence: TGTGCCTGGAGTGTATCCGTGGGAGAGAGCACCTTC. The chain links TRBV30 to TRBJ1-2; D uncertain. Trimming pared 0 bases from V and 13 bases from J, leaving 15 bases between. The CDR3 sequence is 12 residues long. Germline CDR1 is GTSNPN and CDR2 is SVGIG (reference sequence).

V and J are TRBV5-4 and TRBJ1-2; D remains unclear. Germline CDR1 and CDR2: SGHNT and YYREEE (reference sequence). V lost 4 bases to trimming and J lost 3 bases, with 19 bases between them. The CDR3 is 16 residues long. CDR3 loop: CASSPGSRGPHYGYTF. The DNA of the CDR3 is TGTGCCAGCAGCCCCGGATCCCGAGGGCCCCACTATGGCTACACCTTC.

V gene TRBV7-8 combines with J gene TRBJ2-5, with a possible D match to TRBD1 (5 bases). This CDR3 contains 15 residues. V lost 4 bases, J lost 6 bases, and 18 bases lay in between. The germline V gene has CDR1 SGHVS and CDR2 FQNEAQ. CDR3 protein: CASSSNPGREKTQYF. The DNA for the CDR3 is TGTGCCAGCAGCTCCAATCCTGGCAGGGAAAAGACCCAGTACTTC.

The chain carries TRBV5-4 and TRBJ1-2; 7 nucleotides line up with TRBD1. Germline V lookup: CDR1 SGHNT, CDR2 YYREEE (reference sequence). V gave up 0 bases and J gave up 6 bases; unmatched junction bases: 5. This CDR3 contains 14 residues. In DNA, the CDR3 is TGTGCCAGCAGCTTGGAAAAACAGGGGCATGGCTACACCTTC. It specifies CASSLEKQGHGYTF. Supplemented by reference TRBV5-4 and TRBJ1-2, the full variable domain reads ETGVTQSPTHLIKTRGQQVTLRCSSQSGHNTVSWYQQALGQGPQFIFQYYREEENGRGNFPPRFSGLQFPNYSSELNVNALELDDSALYLCASSLEKQGHGYTFGSGTRLTVV.

This clone was seen more than once but under ten times. The rearrangement uses TRBV18 and TRBJ2-2, with 7 bases identical to TRBD1. Trimming took 2 bases from V and 4 from J; bases not matched to a gene: 10. The CDR3 is 17 residues long. Per germline, CDR1 KGHSH and CDR2 LQKENI. CDR3 sequence reads: CASSPNGQASITGELFF. CDR3 nucleotide sequence: TGTGCCAGCTCACCAAACGGACAGGCCTCAATCACCGGGGAGCTGTTTTTT. Full variable domain (missing parts from reference TRBV18 and TRBJ2-2): NAGVMQNPRHLVRRRGQEARLRCSPMKGHSHVYWYRQLPEEGLKFMVYLQKENIIDESGMPKERFSAEFPKEGPSILRIQQVVRGDSAAYFCASSPNGQASITGELFFGEGSRLTVL.

This chain connects TRBV18 to TRBJ1-5; D uncertain. Trimming shortened V by 2 bases and J by 0 bases, and 8 bases separated the two germline ends. The CDR3 length is 15 residues. CDR1 is KGHSH and CDR2 is LQKENI in the germline V gene. CDR3 DNA: TGTGCCAGCTCACCATCTGCGGGTAGCAATCAGCCCCAGCATTTT. It translates to CASSPSAGSNQPQHF.

The V call is TRBV5-5, the J call TRBJ1-1; D gene unclear. V shed 0 bases and J shed 2 bases, with 11 bases lying between them. CDR1 SGHKS and CDR2 YYEKEE come from the germline V gene (reference sequence). The CDR3 has 15 residues. DNA for the CDR3: TGTGCCAGCAGCTTGGGGCATAGTCTAAACACTGAAGCTTTCTTT. Amino acids: CASSLGHSLNTEAFF.

This clone was found once. This sequence joins TRBV12-5 and TRBJ1-1, with 8 bases fitting TRBD1. Germline loops: CDR1 LGHNT, CDR2 FRNRAP. The length of the CDR3 is 17 residues. The V segment lost 6 bases and the J segment 1 base; nucleotides outside the gene matches: 13. The CDR3 bases are TGTGCTAGTGGCCGTGGACAGGGAGCGACCAAGAACACTGAAGCTTTCTTT. Amino acid sequence: CASGRGQGATKNTEAFF.

The V gene is TRBV19, the J gene TRBJ1-1, with D unresolved. CDR1 and CDR2 from the germline V gene are LNHDA and SQIVND (reference sequence). V lost 2 bases to trimming and J lost 6 bases, with 10 bases between them. The CDR3 totals 13 residues. The CDR3 is CASSINREAEAFF. DNA of the CDR3: TGTGCCAGTAGTATAAATAGGGAAGCTGAAGCTTTCTTT.